The 30 T cell receptor beta chains below all came from one sample that was sequenced in a study of spatial heterogeneity in lung cancer. Time point indicated: sample taken at primary tumor resection. TCRdb passed the 5' RACE reads through MiXCR, listing each CDR3 protein once. The sample lists roughly 40,000 distinct CDR3 sequences, about 6.5% seen once, with 43% in the top ten. Here the sequenced sample was PBMCs, taken at surgery. The origin of the receptors is a female donor with early-stage non-small cell lung cancer.

This clonotype was seen ten or more times. The chain joins TRBV6-5 to TRBJ2-1; 12 nucleotides agree with TRBD2. With 2 bases clipped from V and 2 bases from J, the junction kept 1 base outside the gene matches. CDR3 length equals 16 residues. Germline V gene sequence: CDR1 MNHEY, CDR2 SVGAGI. The CDR3, as DNA: TGTGCCAGCAGTTACGCTAGCGGGGGGGCCTACAATGAGCAGTTCTTC. Translated, it gives CASSYASGGAYNEQFF.

This clonotype was recorded at least ten times. V is TRBV7-2 and J is TRBJ2-1; 8 nucleotides line up with TRBD2. From germline, CDR1 is SGHTA and CDR2 FQGNSA. J was trimmed by 4 bases and V by 5 bases; bases with no gene match: 7. CDR3 length: 15 amino acids. The CDR3 DNA sequence: TGTGCCAGCAGCCGCACTAGCGGAGCATACAATGAGCAGTTCTTC. Translating it yields CASSRTSGAYNEQFF.

This clonotype was found many times. The chain couples TRBV2 to TRBJ2-3; TRBD2 agrees at 8 bases. The CDR3 has 14 residues. Germline V gene lookup returns CDR1 SNHLY and CDR2 FYNNEI. Trimming removed 8 bases from V and 5 bases from J; junction bases left unmatched: 9. CDR3 sequence (DNA): TGTGCCAGCCTACCGGGACTAGAGTTAGATACGCAGTATTTT. Protein: CASLPGLELDTQYF.

This clonotype was picked up a small number of times. The V gene is TRBV5-1, the J gene TRBJ2-2, with D possibly matching TRBD2 (6 bases). The CDR3 has 18 amino acids. V was trimmed by 0 bases and J by 0 bases, leaving 15 bases between them. Looked up from germline, CDR1 is SGHRS and CDR2 is YFSETQ. The CDR3 protein is CASSLGRGRPTNTGELFF. The CDR3 bases are TGCGCCAGCAGCTTGGGGCGGGGCCGACCGACGAACACCGGGGAGCTGTTTTTT.

There are many counts of this clonotype. The chain couples TRBV20-1 to TRBJ2-1, with a possible D match to TRBD2 (5 bases). The CDR3 has 14 amino acids. V was trimmed by 7 bases and J by 6 bases, leaving 19 bases between them. Germline V lookup: CDR1 DFQATT, CDR2 SNEGSKA (reference sequence). The CDR3: CSVWAREVGNEQFF. The DNA of the CDR3 is TGCAGTGTCTGGGCGAGGGAAGTAGGCAATGAGCAGTTCTTC.

This clonotype was observed a few times. The rearrangement joins TRBV19 to TRBJ1-1; D might be TRBD1 (5 bases). Germline V gene sequence: CDR1 LNHDA, CDR2 SQIVND (reference sequence). The CDR3 consists of 13 residues. Trimming left V 7 bases short and J 1 base short, with 10 bases between. This CDR3 is CASKGKGNTEAFF. The DNA of the CDR3 is TGTGCCAGTAAGGGGAAGGGGAACACTGAAGCTTTCTTT.

The chain links TRBV7-2 to TRBJ2-1, with TRBD1 matching over 7 bases. V lost 5 bases and J lost 5; bases outside the gene matches: 9. The V gene's germline CDR1 is SGHTA and CDR2 FQGNSA. The CDR3 runs 15 residues. CDR3 region: CASSPRTGVNNEQFF. The CDR3, as DNA: TGTGCCAGCAGCCCCAGGACAGGCGTGAACAATGAGCAGTTCTTC.

The genes are TRBV19 and TRBJ1-1; D is ambiguous. V was shortened by 7 bases and J by 0 bases, with 12 bases between the two germline ends. Germline values: CDR1 LNHDA, CDR2 SQIVND (reference sequence). The CDR3 is made up of 14 amino acids. The CDR3: CASNGRNMNTEAFF. The CDR3 DNA reads as TGTGCCAGTAATGGCAGAAACATGAACACTGAAGCTTTCTTT.

This chain links TRBV9 with TRBJ1-6; D unclear. This CDR3 has 14 residues. V lost 3 bases and J 1 base, leaving 5 bases between the germline ends. CDR1 and CDR2 from the germline V gene are SGDLS and YYNGEE. The chain's CDR3 is CASSGVSYNSPLHF. The CDR3 DNA sequence: TGTGCCAGCAGCGGGGTTTCCTATAATTCACCCCTCCACTTT.

The V gene is TRBV14, the J gene TRBJ2-7, with a tentative D call TRBD2 (5 bases). With 0 bases removed from V and 6 bases from J, the gap between germline ends came to 9 bases. The germline CDR1 and CDR2 sequences are SGHDN and FVKESK. The CDR3 loop spans 13 amino acids. The CDR3 coding sequence is TGTGCCAGCAGCCAAGATTTTCGGGGCGAGCAGTACTTC. Encoded protein: CASSQDFRGEQYF.

Many counts were recorded for this clonotype. The V gene is TRBV2, the J gene TRBJ2-7; D not resolved. Germline values: CDR1 SNHLY, CDR2 FYNNEI. The V and J ends lost 5 bases and 4 bases respectively, with 6 bases between them. The CDR3 runs to 11 residues. CDR3 coding DNA: TGTGCCAGCAGTCCCCAGTACGAGCAGTACTTC. Translating gives CASSPQYEQYF.

This clonotype was counted only a few times. This sequence joins TRBV15 and TRBJ2-1; no firm D call. The CDR3 spans 14 residues. The V gene lost 4 bases and the J gene lost 6 bases, with 13 bases spanning the gap. Germline V lookup: CDR1 LNHNV, CDR2 YYDKDF (reference sequence). CDR3 sequence reads: CATSKPYVRNEQFF. In DNA form, the CDR3 reads TGTGCCACCAGCAAGCCGTACGTGCGCAATGAGCAGTTCTTC.

This clonotype appeared many times. The J gene is TRBJ1-5, the V gene TRBV12-3 or TRBV12-4; D is ambiguous. CDR3 length: 13 amino acids. Trimming took off 6 bases at V and 9 bases at J, with 15 bases between the two ends. The CDR3 reads CASSLGPGRPQHF. The CDR3 DNA sequence: TGTGCCAGCAGCCTGGGCCCGGGTAGGCCCCAGCATTTT.

The chain joins TRBV18 to TRBJ2-1; D unresolved. Between the trimmed V and J ends, which lost 5 bases and 2 bases, there was a span of 1 base. The CDR3 consists of 11 residues. Looked up from germline, CDR1 is KGHSH and CDR2 is LQKENI. The CDR3: CASSTYNEQFF. The CDR3 nucleotides are TGTGCCAGCTCAACCTACAATGAGCAGTTCTTC.

This clonotype was picked up many times. The chain is built from TRBV27 and TRBJ2-3; D gene unclear. V lost 7 bases and J 1 base, leaving 9 bases between the germline ends. Per germline, CDR1 MNHEY and CDR2 SMNVEV (reference sequence). This CDR3 is built from 13 residues. The CDR3 region is CASTPRGTDTQYF. The CDR3 DNA reads as TGTGCCAGCACCCCCCGGGGCACAGATACGCAGTATTTT.

This clonotype was counted at least ten times. The chain recombines TRBV5-1 with TRBJ1-1; tentative D call: TRBD1 (6 bases). Trimming pared 0 bases from V and 2 bases from J, leaving 11 bases between. CDR1 is SGHRS and CDR2 is YFSETQ in the germline V gene. This CDR3 region has 15 residues. This chain's CDR3 is CASSLDTGTNTEAFF. CDR3 in DNA: TGCGCCAGCAGCTTGGATACAGGGACAAACACTGAAGCTTTCTTT.

Note on this clonotype: At one of its ends the junction is not consistent with the germline gene, which may arise from a read error. J is TRBJ1-4 and V is TRBV20-1, with TRBD1 matching 9 bases. Germline-derived CDR1 and CDR2 are DFQATT and SNEGSKA (reference sequence). CDR3 length equals 11 residues. CDR3 nucleotides: TGCAGTGCTAAGGCCAGATCGGGACAGGGTTTT. It specifies CSAKARSGQGF.

This clonotype was found many times. This rearrangement joins TRBV5-1 to TRBJ2-5; no reliable D call. This CDR3 comprises 14 residues. Between the trimmed V and J ends, which lost 2 bases and 0 bases, there was a span of 8 bases. Germline V lookup: CDR1 SGHRS, CDR2 YFSETQ. CDR3: CASSFGQYQETQYF. CDR3 nucleotide sequence: TGCGCCAGCAGCTTCGGCCAGTACCAAGAGACCCAGTACTTC.

The genes are TRBV30 and TRBJ1-2; unclear D gene. The CDR3 has 12 amino acids. V was trimmed by 2 bases and J by 8 bases, leaving 12 bases between them. Germline V gene sequence: CDR1 GTSNPN, CDR2 SVGIG (reference sequence). The CDR3 sequence: CAWSPGQAGYTF. The CDR3 DNA is TGTGCCTGGAGTCCCGGTCAGGCAGGCTACACCTTC. Full variable domain (remainder filled in from reference TRBV30 and TRBJ1-2): SQTIHQWPATLVQPVGSPLSLECTVEGTSNPNLYWYRQAAGRGLQLLFYSVGIGQISSEVPQNLSASRPQDRQFILSSKKLLLSDSGFYLCAWSPGQAGYTFGSGTRLTVV.

This clonotype was seen ten or more times. V gene TRBV14 combines with J gene TRBJ2-1; 9 positions match TRBD1. Germline values: CDR1 SGHDN, CDR2 FVKESK. Losses at the gene ends were 8 bases for V and 7 bases for J; bases not matched to a gene: 12. The CDR3 extends over 15 amino acids. CDR3 sequence reads: CASLAGTGKGNEQFF. As DNA, the CDR3 is TGTGCCAGCTTGGCTGGGACAGGGAAAGGTAATGAGCAGTTCTTC.

This clonotype has a handful of counts. The chain's CDR3 is CASSQDLSVGGARYF. The DNA for the CDR3 is TGCGCCAGCAGCCAGGACCTTTCCGTTGGGGGGGCCAGGTATTTT. This sequence joins TRBV4-1 and TRBJ2-3; TRBD2 might be the D (7 bases). V was trimmed by 3 bases and J by 14 bases, leaving 24 bases between them. The length of the CDR3 is 15 residues. The germline CDR1 and CDR2 sequences are MGHRA and YSYEKL.

This clonotype has a count of ten or more. The CDR3 bases are TGCGCCAGCAGTGACCCGTACTCTGGGGCCAACGTCCTGACTTTC. This gives the protein CASSDPYSGANVLTF. This chain uses TRBV10-2 with TRBJ2-6; D gene uncertain. Trimming removed 3 bases from V and 0 bases from J, with 6 bases in between. Germline V CDR1 and CDR2: WSHSY, SAAADI. The CDR3 extends over 15 amino acids.

This clonotype was detected many times. The chain has TRBV11-2 and TRBJ2-6, with D uncertain. This CDR3 has 15 amino acids. Germline CDR1 and CDR2: SGHAT and FQNNGV. V lost 3 bases and J lost 0, with 6 bases in between. The CDR3 loop is CASSFTFSGANVLTF. Here the CDR3 DNA reads TGTGCCAGCAGCTTCACATTCTCTGGGGCCAACGTCCTGACTTTC. Looking up the rest from reference TRBV11-2 and TRBJ2-6 gives the full variable domain: EAGVAQSPRYKIIEKRQSVAFWCNPISGHATLYWYQQILGQGPKLLIQFQNNGVVDDSQLPKDRFSAERLKGVDSTLKIQPAKLEDSAVYLCASSFTFSGANVLTFGAGSRLTVL.

In its sample, this clonotype was seen a few times. V usage is TRBV29-1 and J usage is TRBJ1-4; D is perhaps TRBD1 (6 bases). Trimming shortened V by 4 bases and J by 4 bases, and 13 bases separated the two germline ends. The germline CDR1 and CDR2 sequences are SQVTM and ANQGSEA. The CDR3 runs 14 residues. Here the CDR3 reads CSVARGVGNEKLFF. The CDR3 DNA reads TGCAGCGTTGCCAGGGGCGTTGGTAATGAAAAACTGTTTTTT. Variable domain in full (rest from reference TRBV29-1 and TRBJ1-4): SAVISQKPSRDICQRGTSLTIQCQVDSQVTMMFWYRQQPGQSLTLIATANQGSEATYESGFVIDKFPISRPNLTFSTLTVSNMSPEDSSIYLCSVARGVGNEKLFFGSGTQLSVL.

Many counts were recorded for this clonotype. The chain is built from TRBV7-2 and TRBJ1-2; a weak D match, TRBD1 (6 bases). CDR1 is SGHTA and CDR2 is FQGNSA in the germline V gene. This CDR3 region has 14 residues. V lost 2 bases and J 8 bases, leaving 15 bases between the germline ends. In DNA, the CDR3 is TGTGCCAGCAGCTTATTAGTGGGGGCGCGCGGCTACACCTTC. Translation: CASSLLVGARGYTF.

This clonotype was recorded at least ten times. This chain links TRBV18 with TRBJ2-5; 10 bases map to TRBD1. The germline V gene encodes CDR1 KGHSH and CDR2 LQKENI. V was pared by 0 bases and J by 5 bases, with 3 bases of the junction left unmatched. The CDR3 has 15 amino acids. The CDR3 region is CASSPPGQGLETQYF. The CDR3 coding sequence is TGTGCCAGCTCACCACCGGGACAGGGGTTGGAGACCCAGTACTTC.

This clonotype was observed a handful of times. V usage is TRBV28 and J usage is TRBJ2-3; 8 bases agree with TRBD2. The germline gives CDR1 MDHEN, CDR2 SYDVKM. V lost 3 bases, J lost 2 bases, and 4 bases stayed unmatched. The CDR3 is 15 amino acids. The CDR3 here is CASSFILADTDTQYF. CDR3 coding DNA: TGTGCCAGCAGTTTTATACTAGCGGACACAGATACGCAGTATTTT.

This clonotype was detected only once. This sequence joins TRBV4-3 and TRBJ2-1; TRBD1 is a possible D gene (5 bases). Trimming stripped 0 bases from V and 0 bases from J, with 12 bases between. Germline lookup yields CDR1 LGHNA and CDR2 YSLEER. The CDR3 is 17 residues long. CDR3: CASSQDRWGSSYNEQFF. DNA of the CDR3: TGCGCCAGCAGCCAAGATCGCTGGGGCAGCTCCTACAATGAGCAGTTCTTC.

This clonotype was counted a few times. The chain has TRBV2 and TRBJ2-2, with a tentative D call TRBD2 (6 bases). The V end lost 5 bases, the J end lost 1 base, and 11 bases lay between the germline ends. The CDR3 loop spans 15 amino acids. The germline CDR1 and CDR2 sequences are SNHLY and FYNNEI. The CDR3 protein is CASSRGTGNTGELFF. CDR3 nucleotides: TGTGCCAGCAGTCGAGGGACTGGGAACACCGGGGAGCTGTTTTTT. Full variable domain (outside the CDR3, taken from reference TRBV2 and TRBJ2-2): EPEVTQTPSHQVTQMGQEVILRCVPISNHLYFYWYRQILGQKVEFLVSFYNNEISEKSEIFDDQFSVERPDGSNFTLKIRSTKLEDSAMYFCASSRGTGNTGELFFGEGSRLTVL.

This clonotype was found many times. This chain links TRBV4-3 with TRBJ1-2; the match to TRBD1 covers 8 bases. Germline V gene data show CDR1 as LGHNA and CDR2 as YSLEER. This CDR3 comprises 16 residues. Trimming at V came to 4 bases and at J to 6 bases, leaving 13 bases not matched to a gene. The CDR3 coding sequence is TGCGCCAGCAGCCCTAGCCTGACGACAGGGGCCCATGGCTACACCTTC. Translation: CASSPSLTTGAHGYTF.